This T cell receptor beta chain was recovered during a study of PD-1 blockade in classical Hodgkin lymphoma. Study-wide results and limits: A significant rise in TCR diversity was seen by C4D1 for CD4+ cells but not for CD8+ cells.

Germline loops: CDR1 ENHRY, CDR2 SYGVKD. J lost 0 bases, V lost 5 bases, and 4 bases had no gene match. CDR3 length: 16 residues. Concerning this clone itself: Its antigen is unknown.

Here immunoSEQ multiplex PCR was the method, and the copy in TCRdb shows in-frame clones only, minus some. The sample holds roughly 60,000 clones, about 92% seen once. Noted time point: cycle 4 day 1 (C4D1), after five to seven weeks of nivolumab. After autologous stem cell transplantation all patients relapsed, and prior brentuximab vedotin exposure differed between cohorts. The rearrangement joins TRBV10-3 to TRBJ2-5, with 12 bases lining up with TRBD2. The sequences come from peripheral blood mononuclear cells (PBMCs), collected before the fourth cycle of nivolumab. The sequence was collected from a human donor with classical Hodgkin lymphoma. Here the CDR3 reads CAISLGLAGNQETQYF. In DNA form, the CDR3 reads TGTGCCATCAGTCTTGGACTAGCGGGGAACCAAGAGACCCAGTACTTC.